Given below is one T cell receptor beta chain in context. No antigen is known for it. Clones were sequenced by immunoSEQ multiplex PCR, and TCRdb holds only the in-frame ones, with some missing. The sample yields some 41,000 clones, 80% to 95% seen once. This CDR3 is built from 15 residues. CDR1 and CDR2 from the germline V gene are SGDLS and YYNGEE. Trimming cost V 4 bases and J 2 bases, with 14 bases left between them. Checkpoint therapy with ipilimumab 1 mg/kg began 14 to 28 days after transplant. Dosing: nivolumab 3 mg/kg IV, weeks 1, 4, 7, 10, then every two weeks to week 26. This sample is drawn from a study of ipilimumab plus nivolumab after autologous stem cell transplantation. Study overall: Typical patient got four to six ipilimumab doses and fewer than 10 nivolumab doses (median). Points from the study as a whole: Authors suggest TCR repertoire, Treg phenotype and gut microbiota support further study.

The TCR sequence derives from a male donor with multiple myeloma. The chain links TRBV9 to TRBJ2-3, with D maybe TRBD1 (6 bases). The material sequenced was PBMCs, taken in a trial of ipilimumab plus nivolumab as post-transplant consolidation. CDR3 bases: TGTGCCAGCAGCTTCCGACAGGCCCTCACAGATACGCAGTATTTT. Amino acids: CASSFRQALTDTQYF. Together with reference TRBV9 and TRBJ2-3, the CDR3 gives the full variable domain: DSGVTQTPKHLITATGQRVTLRCSPRSGDLSVYWYQQSLDQGLQFLIQYYNGEERAKGNILERFSAQQFPDLHSELNLSSLELGDSALYFCASSFRQALTDTQYFGPGTRLTVL.